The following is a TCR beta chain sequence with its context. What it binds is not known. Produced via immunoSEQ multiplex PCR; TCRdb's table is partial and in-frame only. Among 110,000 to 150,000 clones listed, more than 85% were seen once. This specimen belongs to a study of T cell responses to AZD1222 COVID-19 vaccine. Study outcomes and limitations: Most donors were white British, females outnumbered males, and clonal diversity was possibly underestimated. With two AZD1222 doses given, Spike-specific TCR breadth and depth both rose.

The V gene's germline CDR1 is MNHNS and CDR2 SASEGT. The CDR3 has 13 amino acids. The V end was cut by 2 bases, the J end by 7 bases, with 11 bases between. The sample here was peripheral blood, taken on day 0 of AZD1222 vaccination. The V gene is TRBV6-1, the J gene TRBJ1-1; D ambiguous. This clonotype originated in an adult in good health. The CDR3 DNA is TGTGCCAGCAGTGAAATGGGGTTTGATGAAGCTTTCTTT. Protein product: CASSEMGFDEAFF.